This T cell receptor (beta chain) is drawn from a study of tissue T cells after allogeneic stem cell transplantation. V was clipped by 5 bases and J by 6 bases, with 11 bases between them. Germline loops: CDR1 SNHLY, CDR2 FYNGKV (reference sequence). The CDR3 consists of 13 residues. Comment on this clone: Antigen unknown. Mouse gene names apply. The missing CDR3 end, 1 residue past where the read stops, is filled in from the germline J gene.

Clones were read by immunoSEQ multiplex PCR, and TCRdb kept only the in-frame ones, dropping some. Here the sample spans 4,500 to 5,500 clones, under 50% being singletons. The time point denotes: mouse harvest day 14 after allogeneic transplant. Each mouse received 10^7 T-cell-depleted marrow cells plus 10^6 splenic CD5+ T cells by tail vein. Mice had MHC-mismatched B6 into BALB/c GVHD, sampled day 7 or 14. Regarding the study as a whole: Anatomically similar tissues had similar TCR repertoires within each patient. Tissue-detected TCR repertoire was only partly captured by blood and spleen T cells.

This clonotype originated in a female BALB/c mouse given C57BL/6 T cells with graft-versus-host disease after an allogeneic hematopoietic cell transplant. The sample taken for sequencing was gut tissue. This chain links TRBV3 with TRBJ2-1; D is unresolved. CDR3 bases read: TGTGCCAGCAGCCCCGGAGGGTTTGCTGAGCAGTTC. Translation gives CASSPGGFAEQF. The complete CDR3 reads CASSPGGFAEQFF.